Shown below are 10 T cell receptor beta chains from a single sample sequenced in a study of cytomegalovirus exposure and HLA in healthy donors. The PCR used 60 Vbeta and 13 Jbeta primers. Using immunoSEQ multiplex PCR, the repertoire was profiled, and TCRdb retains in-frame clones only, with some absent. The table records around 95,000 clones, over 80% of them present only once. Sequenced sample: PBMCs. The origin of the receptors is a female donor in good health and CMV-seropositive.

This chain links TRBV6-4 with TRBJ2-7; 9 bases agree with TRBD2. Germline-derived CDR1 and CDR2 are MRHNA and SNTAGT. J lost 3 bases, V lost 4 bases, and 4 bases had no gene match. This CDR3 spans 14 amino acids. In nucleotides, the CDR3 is TGTGCCAGCAGTGCCCTAGCGGGAAGCTACGAGCAGTACTTC. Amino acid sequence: CASSALAGSYEQYF.

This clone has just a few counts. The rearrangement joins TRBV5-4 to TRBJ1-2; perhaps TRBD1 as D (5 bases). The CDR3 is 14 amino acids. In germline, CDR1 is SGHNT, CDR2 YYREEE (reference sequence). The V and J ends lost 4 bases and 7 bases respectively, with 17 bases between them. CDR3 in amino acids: CASSTDTWSCGYTF. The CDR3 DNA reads TGTGCCAGCAGCACGGACACCTGGAGCTGTGGCTACACCTTC.

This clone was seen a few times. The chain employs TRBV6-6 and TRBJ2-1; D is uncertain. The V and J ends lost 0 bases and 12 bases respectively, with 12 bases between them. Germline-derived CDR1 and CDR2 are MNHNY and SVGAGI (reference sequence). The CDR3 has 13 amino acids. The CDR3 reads CASSYSTGNWQFF. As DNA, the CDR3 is TGTGCCAGCAGTTACTCGACGGGTAATTGGCAGTTCTTC.

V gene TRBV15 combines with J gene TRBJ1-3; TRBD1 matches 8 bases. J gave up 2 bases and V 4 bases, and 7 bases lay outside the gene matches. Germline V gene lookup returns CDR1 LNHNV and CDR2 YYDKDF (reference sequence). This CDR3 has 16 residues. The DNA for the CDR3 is TGTGCCACCAGCATCCACAGGGGGAAGCCTGGAAACACCATATATTTT. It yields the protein CATSIHRGKPGNTIYF.

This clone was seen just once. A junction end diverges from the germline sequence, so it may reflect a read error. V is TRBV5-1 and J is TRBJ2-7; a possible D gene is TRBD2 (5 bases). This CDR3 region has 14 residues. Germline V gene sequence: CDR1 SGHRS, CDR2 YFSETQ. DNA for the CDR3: TGCGCCAGCAGCTTGGCAGCCGCAGACTACGAGCAGTGCTTC. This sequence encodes CASSLAAADYEQCF. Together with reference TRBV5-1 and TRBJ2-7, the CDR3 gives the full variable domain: KAGVTQTPRYLIKTRGQQVTLSCSPISGHRSVSWYQQTPGQGLQFLFEYFSETQRNKGNFPGRFSGRQFSNSRSEMNVSTLELGDSALYLCASSLAAADYEQCFGPGTRLTVT.

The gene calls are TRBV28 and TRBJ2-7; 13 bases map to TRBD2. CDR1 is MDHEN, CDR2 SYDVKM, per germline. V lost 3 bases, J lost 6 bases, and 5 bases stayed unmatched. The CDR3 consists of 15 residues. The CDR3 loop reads CASSLVTSGRGEQYF. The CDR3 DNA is TGTGCCAGCAGTTTGGTAACTAGCGGGAGGGGCGAGCAGTACTTC.

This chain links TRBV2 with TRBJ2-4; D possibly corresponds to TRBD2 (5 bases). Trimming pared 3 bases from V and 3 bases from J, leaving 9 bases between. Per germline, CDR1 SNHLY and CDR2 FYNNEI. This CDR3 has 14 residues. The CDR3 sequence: CASSEGRGKNIQYF. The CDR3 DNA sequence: TGTGCCAGCAGTGAGGGGAGAGGCAAAAACATTCAGTACTTC.

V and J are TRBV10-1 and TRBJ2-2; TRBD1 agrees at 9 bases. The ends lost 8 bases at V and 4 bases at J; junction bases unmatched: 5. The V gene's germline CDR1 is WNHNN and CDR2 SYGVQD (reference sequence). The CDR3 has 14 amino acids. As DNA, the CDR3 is TGCGCCAGCTCGGACAGGGGTCCCACCGGGGAGCTGTTTTTT. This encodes CASSDRGPTGELFF.

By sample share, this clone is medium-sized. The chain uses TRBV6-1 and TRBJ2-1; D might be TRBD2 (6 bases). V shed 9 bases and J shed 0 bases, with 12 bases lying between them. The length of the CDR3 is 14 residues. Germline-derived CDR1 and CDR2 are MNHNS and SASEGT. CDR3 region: CASTLASSYNEQFF. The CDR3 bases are TGTGCCAGTACCCTAGCGAGCTCCTACAATGAGCAGTTCTTC.

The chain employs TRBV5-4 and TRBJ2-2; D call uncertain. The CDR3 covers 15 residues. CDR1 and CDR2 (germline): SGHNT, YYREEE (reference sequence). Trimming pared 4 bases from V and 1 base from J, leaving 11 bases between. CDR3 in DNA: TGTGCCAGCAGCGATCCCTCGGGGAACACCGGGGAGCTGTTTTTT. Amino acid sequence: CASSDPSGNTGELFF.